Shown below are 10 T cell receptor beta chains from a single sample sequenced in a study of CD8+ T cells in alopecia areata. As for treatment: oral pan-JAK inhibitor, 5-10 mg twice daily. Extraction and reverse transcription of RNA yielded cDNA as the sequencing template. TCRdb keeps only in-frame clones here, not all; method: immunoSEQ multiplex PCR. The data contain about 190,000 clones, around 56% of them singletons. The sequenced sample was CD4+ T cells sorted from blood, obtained at week 4, from a patient treated with tofacitinib. The receptors derive from a human donor with alopecia areata.

This sequence joins TRBV20-1 and TRBJ2-5; D is unresolved. This CDR3 has 11 residues. Germline values: CDR1 DFQATT, CDR2 SNEGSKA (reference sequence). V was pared by 4 bases and J by 6 bases, with 9 bases between. The CDR3 spells CSAISEKTQYF. CDR3 coding DNA: TGCAGTGCTATAAGCGAGAAGACCCAGTACTTC.

V is TRBV5-1 and J is TRBJ1-5; D is ambiguous. Looked up from germline, CDR1 is SGHRS and CDR2 is YFSETQ. The CDR3 runs 15 residues. Trimming shortened V by 0 bases and J by 2 bases, and 9 bases separated the two germline ends. The CDR3 reads CASSLEGSGNQPQHF. The CDR3 DNA follows: TGCGCCAGCAGCTTGGAGGGAAGTGGCAATCAGCCCCAGCATTTT.

This clone came up a few times. This chain links TRBV18 with TRBJ1-3; TRBD1 matches at 8 bases. With 5 bases clipped from V and 0 bases from J, the junction kept 6 bases outside the gene matches. The germline gives CDR1 KGHSH, CDR2 LQKENI. The CDR3 runs to 16 residues. The CDR3 nucleotides are TGTGCCAGCTCATTGACAGGGGAAGGCTCTGGAAACACCATATATTTT. Amino acid sequence: CASSLTGEGSGNTIYF. The complete variable domain, with remaining parts taken from reference TRBV18 and TRBJ1-3, reads NAGVMQNPRHLVRRRGQEARLRCSPMKGHSHVYWYRQLPEEGLKFMVYLQKENIIDESGMPKERFSAEFPKEGPSILRIQQVVRGDSAAYFCASSLTGEGSGNTIYFGEGSWLTVV.

The gene calls are TRBV19 and TRBJ2-5, with 8 bases aligning to TRBD2. Per germline, CDR1 LNHDA and CDR2 SQIVND (reference sequence). This CDR3 comprises 14 residues. V dropped 7 bases and J dropped 5; count of bases not matched to a gene: 9. The CDR3, as DNA: TGTGCCAGTAATGGAGCGGGAGAGCGTGAGACCCAGTACTTC. Its translation is CASNGAGERETQYF.

This rearrangement joins TRBV6-5 to TRBJ1-5; possible D gene TRBD1, 6 bases. The CDR3 runs to 14 residues. Germline V lookup: CDR1 MNHEY, CDR2 SVGAGI. Trimming stripped 5 bases from V and 5 bases from J, with 13 bases between. DNA for the CDR3: TGTGCCAGCAGTAAAGGGGGAACTCATCAGCCCCAGCATTTT. As protein: CASSKGGTHQPQHF.

This clone showed up just a few times. The V gene is TRBV29-1, the J gene TRBJ2-5; 7 bases fit TRBD2. Per the germline V gene, CDR1 is SQVTM and CDR2 is ANQGSEA. Trimming at V came to 3 bases and at J to 4 bases, leaving 5 bases not matched to a gene. The CDR3 length is 13 residues. The CDR3 loop is CSVEQGGGETQYF. In DNA, the CDR3 is TGCAGCGTTGAGCAGGGCGGGGGAGAGACCCAGTACTTC.

The rearrangement links TRBV29-1 to TRBJ1-1, with D maybe TRBD1 (6 bases). V lost 1 base to trimming and J lost 6 bases, with 12 bases between them. Per germline, CDR1 SQVTM and CDR2 ANQGSEA. This CDR3 contains 13 residues. The CDR3 here is CSVEVFAGAEAFF. CDR3 DNA sequence: TGCAGCGTTGAAGTTTTCGCAGGGGCTGAAGCTTTCTTT.

The V gene is TRBV7-2, the J gene TRBJ1-5, with a weak D call TRBD1 (5 bases). The CDR3 has 13 residues. CDR1 and CDR2 (germline): SGHTA, FQGNSA. Trimming cost V 5 bases and J 4 bases, with 9 bases left between them. Written as DNA, the CDR3 is TGTGCCAGCAGCATATCAGGGAATCAGCCCCAGCATTTT. Protein product: CASSISGNQPQHF.

The chain recombines TRBV15 with TRBJ2-4; D not resolved. This CDR3 comprises 13 residues. Per germline, CDR1 LNHNV and CDR2 YYDKDF (reference sequence). V was pared by 5 bases and J by 6 bases, with 11 bases between. The CDR3 loop is CATSATKGNIQYF. The CDR3 DNA is TGTGCCACCAGCGCCACGAAGGGAAACATTCAGTACTTC.

This chain connects TRBV30 to TRBJ1-5, with D tentatively TRBD1 (5 bases). Trimming removed 3 bases at V and 7 bases at J, with 16 bases between. Germline CDR1 and CDR2: GTSNPN and SVGIG (reference sequence). The CDR3 extends over 14 amino acids. The CDR3 DNA reads as TGTGCCTGGAGGACTGAGGGGTCTGGGCAGCCCCAGCATTTT. Protein sequence: CAWRTEGSGQPQHF.